These T cell receptor beta chains were read from a single sample in a study of breast tumors, draining lymph nodes, adjacent tissues. Using its own MiXCR run on the multiplex PCR reads, TCRdb lists one record per CDR3 protein. Of about 220,000 distinct CDR3 sequences listed, around 34% are singletons. Material for sequencing was axillary lymph node tissue. Receptor source: a female donor with breast cancer. Some clones in this sample may be carry-over from other donors' samples. Both conserved end residues are part of each CDR3. The order of the fields is CDR3 length, D gene, V gene, J gene, clone size, CDR3 DNA, CDR3 protein. The D gene is left open where the match is weak. Expanded clones are given a class, and other clones once, few, many or no size at all.

>16|TRBD2|TRBV2|TRBJ2-6|once
TGTGCCAGCACTAAACTAGCGGGGGCCGGGGCCAACGTCCTGACTTTC
CASTKLAGAGANVLTF
>18|NA|TRBV4-1|TRBJ2-4|NA
TGCGCCAGCAGCCAAGGCCGAAGTAGCGGTCCAAAAAAAAACATTCAGTACTTC
CASSQGRSSGPKKNIQYF
>16|NA|TRBV5-8|TRBJ1-6|few
TGTGCCAGCAGCTTGGGCGGGGTGAACTATAATTCACCCCTCCACTTT
CASSLGGVNYNSPLHF
>12|TRBD1|TRBV10-2|TRBJ2-7|many
TGCGCCAGTAAGACAGGGTTATGCGAGCAGTACTTC
CASKTGLCEQYF
>15|NA|TRBV12-3/TRBV12-4|TRBJ1-5|many
TGTGCCAGCAGTTTCACAGGGTCTGGCAATCAGCCCCAGCATTTT
CASSFTGSGNQPQHF
>14|NA|TRBV2|TRBJ1-2|medium-sized
TGTGCCAGCAGTGAAGCGCGCGGAGGTGGTGGCTACACCTTC
CASSEARGGGGYTF
>14|TRBD1|TRBV3-1|TRBJ1-4|many
TGTGCCAGCAGCCTGGGGACAGGGAAGGAAAAACTGTTTTTT
CASSLGTGKEKLFF
>17|NA|TRBV7-2|TRBJ2-5|many
TGTGCCAGCAGCTTAGCAGAGGACTCACCAAACGACGAGACCCAGTACTTC
CASSLAEDSPNDETQYF
>16|NA|TRBV20-1|TRBJ2-7|NA
TGCAGTGCTAGACCCCCCGGGGCCAGGGTGGCTTACGAGCAGTACTTC
CSARPPGARVAYEQYF
>15|TRBD2|TRBV2|TRBJ2-7|once
TGTGCCAGCAGTGAAAGGGCTAGCGGCTCCTACGAGCAGTACTTC
CASSERASGSYEQYF
>19|TRBD1|TRBV5-1|TRBJ2-2|many
TGCGCCAGCAGCTCGACTACGGGACAGGGGGCGCGCGGAACCGGGGAGCTGTTTTTT
CASSSTTGQGARGTGELFF
>12|NA|TRBV18|TRBJ2-2|many
TGTGCCAGCTCCCCCAGTACCGGGGAGCTGTTTTTT
CASSPSTGELFF
>16|NA|TRBV6-5|TRBJ1-5|NA
TGTGTCAGCAGTCCCCCGGGACGGAAGGCCAATCAGCCCCAGCATTTT
CVSSPPGRKANQPQHF
>17|TRBD2|TRBV28|TRBJ2-5|few
TGTGCCAGCAGTCACGGGATAGCGGGGGGTTTTTATGAGACCCAGTACTTC
CASSHGIAGGFYETQYF
>16|TRBD1|TRBV19|TRBJ1-2|many
TGTGCCAGTAGTTTTCTTGGCGACAGGGGAAACTATGGCTACACCTTC
CASSFLGDRGNYGYTF
>13|NA|TRBV3-1|TRBJ1-2|NA
TGTGCCAGCAGCCCCCATCGGGTGGAAGGCTACACCTTC
CASSPHRVEGYTF
>14|NA|TRBV7-3|TRBJ2-4|NA
TGTGCCAGCAGTTCCTACCTCGACAGAAGCATTCAGTACTTC
CASSSYLDRSIQYF
>15|NA|TRBV20-1|TRBJ2-2|once
TGCAGTGCTAGGCCGGCGGGGAGCAACACCGGGGAGCTGTTTTTT
CSARPAGSNTGELFF
>15|NA|TRBV7-8|TRBJ2-5|few
TGTGCCAGCAGCTTATTAGGCAGGGAAAGAGAGACCCAGCACTTC
CASSLLGRERETQHF
>15|NA|TRBV12-3/TRBV12-4|TRBJ1-4|NA
TGTGCCAGCGGTAGAGACCGGGTCTCTAATGAAAAACTGTTTTTT
CASGRDRVSNEKLFF
>14|NA|TRBV6-5|TRBJ1-3|many
TGTGCCAGCAGTTTCGGGACTCCTGGAAACACCATATATTTT
CASSFGTPGNTIYF
>9|NA|TRBV27|TRBJ1-5|NA
TGTGCCAGCAATCGGCCCCAGCATTTT
CASNRPQHF
>14|TRBD1|TRBV20-1|TRBJ1-6|NA
TGCAGTGCGATGGGGGACAGGGCGAATTCACCCCTCCACTTT
CSAMGDRANSPLHF
>14|NA|TRBV28|TRBJ2-7|NA
TGTGCCAGCAGTCCCCAGGGACCCATCTACGAGCAGTACTTC
CASSPQGPIYEQYF
>13|NA|TRBV20-1|TRBJ2-4|NA
TGCAGTGCAGACGGACTGCAAAAAAACATTCAGAACTTC
CSADGLQKNIQNF
>14|TRBD1|TRBV19|TRBJ1-2|once
TGTGCCAGTAGTGTTTTCAGGGGGGATTACGGCTACACCTTC
CASSVFRGDYGYTF
>12|NA|TRBV19|TRBJ2-1|many
TGTGCCAGCAAGGGGGCCTACAATGAGCAGTTCTTC
CASKGAYNEQFF
>14|NA|TRBV5-4|TRBJ2-1|few
TGTGCCAGCAGCTTAGACGGGACCCGCGATGAGCAGTTCTTC
CASSLDGTRDEQFF
>13|NA|TRBV20-1|TRBJ2-1|many
TGCAGTGCTAAGGGGCCGGGGAACAATGAGCAGTTCTTC
CSAKGPGNNEQFF
>13|NA|TRBV2|TRBJ1-1|NA
TGTGCCAGCAGCGGGGGGGAGAACACTGAAGCTTTCTTT
CASSGGENTEAFF
>17|NA|TRBV20-1|TRBJ2-1|many
TGCAGTGCTAGTGGCTCGAGTAGCGGTGTGTCCTACAATGAGCAGTTCTTC
CSASGSSSGVSYNEQFF
>13|TRBD1|TRBV10-3|TRBJ1-2|many
TGTGCCATCGGACAGGGAGAAAACTATGGCTACACCTTC
CAIGQGENYGYTF
>17|NA|TRBV15|TRBJ1-2|many
TGTGCCACCAGCAGAGATTTGTTTGGAGACGTCAACTATGGCTACACCTTC
CATSRDLFGDVNYGYTF
>15|NA|TRBV7-9|TRBJ1-6|NA
TGTGCCAGCAGCTTAGCAGGACAAAGGGATTCACCCCTCCACTTT
CASSLAGQRDSPLHF
>15|NA|TRBV5-4|TRBJ2-5|NA
TGTGCCAGCAGCTTGGGGACAGCCGGCAGGGAGACCCAGTACTTC
CASSLGTAGRETQYF
>15|NA|TRBV9|TRBJ2-3|many
TGTGCCAGCAGCGTACGGGCTTCTAGCACAGATACGCAGTATTTT
CASSVRASSTDTQYF
>15|NA|TRBV9|TRBJ1-4|many
TGTGCCAGCAGCGTAGCCGGGGCAACTAATGAAAAACTGTTTTTT
CASSVAGATNEKLFF
>12|NA|TRBV28|TRBJ1-6|NA
TGTGCCAGCAGTTTAGCAACTTCACCCCTCCACTTT
CASSLATSPLHF
>15|TRBD2|TRBV7-8|TRBJ2-7|many
TGTGCCAGCAGCCGCGGACTAGGCGTTTCCTACGAGCAGTACTTC
CASSRGLGVSYEQYF
>15|NA|TRBV9|TRBJ2-5|many
TGTGCCAGCAGTTGGACAGCCCCTCACCAAGAGACCCAGTACTTC
CASSWTAPHQETQYF
>15|TRBD2|TRBV9|TRBJ2-7|NA
TGTGCCAGCAGCGCCGGGGGGGCCTATGGCTACGAGCAGTACTTC
CASSAGGAYGYEQYF
>14|NA|TRBV7-9|TRBJ2-7|many
TGTGCCAGCAGCTTAGACGTGCCTCCCTACGAGCAGTACTTC
CASSLDVPPYEQYF
>16|TRBD2|TRBV19|TRBJ2-2|NA
TGTGCCAGTAGTATCCGGGGGGTGTCGAACACCGGGGAGCTGTTTTTT
CASSIRGVSNTGELFF
>14|NA|TRBV11-3|TRBJ1-6|many
TGTGCCAGCAGCTTAGTGGCGCCTAATTCACCCCTCCACTTT
CASSLVAPNSPLHF
>12|NA|TRBV7-9|TRBJ1-5|many
TGTGCCAGCAGCGAGCAAAATCAGCCCCAGCATTTT
CASSEQNQPQHF
>15|TRBD1|TRBV14|TRBJ2-3|NA
TGTGCCAGCAGCCAAGGACAGGGGGCTGGAGATACGCAGTATTTT
CASSQGQGAGDTQYF
>17|TRBD2|TRBV9|TRBJ2-5|NA
TGTGCCAGCAGCCCGACGGACCAGCGGGATAGCCAAGCGACCCAGTACTTC
CASSPTDQRDSQATQYF
>13|TRBD2|TRBV20-1|TRBJ2-7|NA
TGCAGTGCTTCCGGGACTAGCGGCTACGAGCAGTACTTC
CSASGTSGYEQYF
>18|TRBD2|TRBV3-1|TRBJ2-7|few
TGTGCCAGCAGCCTGAGAATCCTTCTGGGGGGAGGGATCTACGAGCAGTACTTC
CASSLRILLGGGIYEQYF
>12|NA|TRBV7-2|TRBJ1-5|many
TGTGCCAGCACCTCCCCGAATCAGCCCCAGCATTTT
CASTSPNQPQHF
>14|NA|TRBV14|TRBJ2-5|many
TGTGCCAGCAGCCAAGATCTAGTCCAAGAGACCCAGTACTTC
CASSQDLVQETQYF
>9|NA|TRBV20-1|TRBJ1-5|NA
TGCAGGGACAGTCAGCCCCAGCATTTT
CRDSQPQHF